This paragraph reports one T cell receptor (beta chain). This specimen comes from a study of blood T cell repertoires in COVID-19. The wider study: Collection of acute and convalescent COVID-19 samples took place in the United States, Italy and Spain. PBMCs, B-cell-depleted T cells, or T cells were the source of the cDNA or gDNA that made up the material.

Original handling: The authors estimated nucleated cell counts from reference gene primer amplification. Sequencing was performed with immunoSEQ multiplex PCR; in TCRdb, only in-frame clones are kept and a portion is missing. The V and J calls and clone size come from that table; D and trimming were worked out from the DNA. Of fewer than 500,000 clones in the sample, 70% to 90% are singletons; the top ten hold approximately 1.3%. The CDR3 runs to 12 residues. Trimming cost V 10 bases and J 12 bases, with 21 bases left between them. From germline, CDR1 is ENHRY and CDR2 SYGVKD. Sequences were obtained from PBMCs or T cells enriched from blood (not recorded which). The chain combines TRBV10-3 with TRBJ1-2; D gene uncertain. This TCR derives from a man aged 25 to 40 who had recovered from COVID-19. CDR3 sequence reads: CATGTSLRDHTF. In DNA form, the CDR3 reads TGTGCCACCGGAACGAGCCTGAGGGATCACACCTTC.